These T cell receptor beta chains were read from a single sample in a study of CD8 T cells in ankylosing spondylitis. TCRdb analysed the 5' RACE reads with MiXCR anew, one entry per CDR3 protein. The data show some 300,000 distinct CDR3 sequences, more than 20% seen once. The sequencing input was blood, either unsorted or a sorted T cell fraction (not recorded which). The receptors originated from a female donor with ankylosing spondylitis or in good health (not recorded which). Both conserved end residues are part of each CDR3. The D gene is left open where the match is weak. The size of a clone is reported for some rows only, either as once, few or many, or as a class for expanded clones.

TRBV5-6,TRBJ2-3,-,TRBD2,CASSLVVAGNTDTQYF,TGTGCCAGCAGCTTGGTGGTAGCGGGGAACACAGATACGCAGTATTTT
TRBV7-2,TRBJ2-3,many,-,CASSSALAWSPGTQYF,TGTGCCAGCAGCTCCGCCCTCGCCTGGTCGCCGGGTACGCAGTATTTT
TRBV12-3/TRBV12-4,TRBJ2-2,-,-,CASSLMGPGTGELFF,TGTGCCAGCAGTTTAATGGGACCCGGCACCGGGGAGCTGTTTTTT
TRBV12-3/TRBV12-4,TRBJ2-4,-,TRBD1,CASRPGGADIQYF,TGTGCCAGCAGACCAGGGGGCGCGGACATTCAGTACTTC
TRBV29-1,TRBJ1-1,-,TRBD1,CSVEGQGATEAFF,TGCAGCGTTGAGGGACAGGGGGCCACTGAAGCTTTCTTT
TRBV15,TRBJ2-1,few,-,CATSREAGVEQFF,TGTGCCACCAGCAGAGAGGCAGGAGTAGAGCAGTTCTTC
TRBV29-1,TRBJ2-3,few,TRBD2,CSVVASGSRTDTQYF,TGCAGCGTTGTAGCTAGCGGGAGTAGGACAGATACGCAGTATTTT
TRBV12-3/TRBV12-4,TRBJ2-7,-,TRBD1,CASSFMAGQGYEQYF,TGTGCCAGCAGCTTCATGGCGGGACAGGGTTACGAGCAGTACTTC
TRBV12-3/TRBV12-4,TRBJ1-5,many,-,CASSASGGASNQPQHF,TGTGCCAGCAGCGCTAGTGGGGGCGCGAGCAATCAGCCCCAGCATTTT
TRBV10-3,TRBJ1-4,many,TRBD1,CATKAAGTGGEKLFF,TGTGCCACCAAGGCAGCCGGGACAGGGGGAGAAAAACTGTTTTTT
TRBV20-1,TRBJ2-1,many,TRBD2,CSARDPTSGIRNEQFF,TGCAGTGCTAGAGATCCGACTAGCGGGATTAGGAATGAGCAGTTCTTC
TRBV3-1,TRBJ1-2,-,TRBD1,CASSQPLGQGSYGYTF,TGTGCCAGCAGCCAACCACTGGGACAGGGGAGCTATGGCTACACCTTC
TRBV27,TRBJ1-5,-,-,CASSLLEPGSNQPQHF,TGTGCCAGCAGTTTATTAGAACCGGGAAGCAATCAGCCCCAGCATTTT
TRBV12-3/TRBV12-4,TRBJ2-1,few,TRBD2,CASRGLAGSLGEQFF,TGTGCCAGCAGGGGACTAGCGGGATCCTTAGGTGAGCAGTTCTTC
TRBV30,TRBJ2-7,few,-,CAWSKGYGNYEQYF,TGTGCCTGGAGTAAGGGGTACGGGAACTACGAGCAGTACTTC
TRBV10-3,TRBJ1-4,few,-,CAARQPNEKLFF,TGTGCCGCTCGACAGCCTAATGAAAAACTGTTTTTT
TRBV7-9,TRBJ1-1,-,-,CASSSKASGTEAFF,TGTGCCAGCAGCTCGAAGGCCTCGGGAACTGAAGCTTTCTTT
TRBV7-2,TRBJ2-3,many,-,CASRHPSTDTQYF,TGTGCCAGCAGGCATCCTTCCACAGATACGCAGTATTTT
TRBV12-3/TRBV12-4,TRBJ2-1,-,-,CARSFVEGKNEQFF,TGTGCCAGAAGTTTCGTGGAGGGTAAGAATGAGCAGTTCTTC
TRBV20-1,TRBJ2-5,-,TRBD2,CATGWGTNQETQYF,TGCGCCACGGGGTGGGGGACTAACCAAGAGACCCAGTACTTC
TRBV7-2,TRBJ2-5,-,-,CASSSHEARWETQYF,TGTGCCAGCAGCTCCCATGAAGCCCGATGGGAGACCCAGTACTTC
TRBV7-9,TRBJ2-1,many,TRBD2,CASSFGLAGQGEQFF,TGTGCCAGCAGCTTCGGACTAGCGGGTCAGGGTGAGCAGTTCTTC
TRBV5-1,TRBJ2-7,-,TRBD1,CASSLDRQGNEQYF,TGCGCCAGCAGCTTGGATCGACAGGGGAACGAGCAGTACTTC
TRBV12-3/TRBV12-4,TRBJ2-7,few,-,CASSWGGTYEQYF,TGTGCCAGCAGTTGGGGCGGAACCTACGAGCAGTACTTC
TRBV20-1,TRBJ2-2,few,TRBD2,CSARLAGNTGELFF,TGCAGTGCTAGACTAGCGGGAAACACCGGGGAGCTGTTTTTT
TRBV7-2,TRBJ2-3,-,TRBD1,CASSSRTGGIDTQYF,TGTGCCAGCAGCTCACGGACAGGGGGCATAGATACGCAGTATTTT
TRBV27,TRBJ2-1,-,-,CAPPKANEQFF,TGTGCTCCCCCCAAAGCCAATGAGCAGTTCTTC
TRBV5-6,TRBJ2-5,-,-,CASSFMGETQYF,TGTGCCAGCAGCTTCATGGGGGAGACCCAGTACTTC
TRBV18,TRBJ2-1,-,-,CASSQGASYNEQFF,TGTGCCAGCTCACAAGGGGCATCCTACAATGAGCAGTTCTTC
TRBV15,TRBJ2-7,-,TRBD2,CATSSGGDSYEQYF,TGTGCCACCAGCAGTGGGGGGGACTCCTACGAGCAGTACTTC
TRBV18,TRBJ2-1,few,-,CASSPSVGSISYNEQFF,TGTGCCAGCTCACCCTCAGTTGGTAGTATATCCTACAATGAGCAGTTCTTC
TRBV12-3/TRBV12-4,TRBJ2-2,-,-,CASSRRYNSANTGELFF,TGTGCCAGCAGTCGCCGGTACAATAGCGCCAACACCGGGGAGCTGTTTTTT
TRBV6-1,TRBJ2-7,-,-,CASSSPGTLEQYF,TGTGCCAGCAGCTCACCTGGGACTCTCGAGCAGTACTTC
TRBV7-8,TRBJ2-6,few,-,CASIIRQGTGANVLTF,TGTGCCAGCATCATCCGTCAGGGAACCGGGGCCAACGTCCTGACTTTC
TRBV7-9,TRBJ1-1,few,TRBD1,CASSFRQGEAFF,TGTGCCAGCAGCTTCCGACAGGGCGAAGCTTTCTTT
TRBV24-1,TRBJ2-1,many,-,CATSVRSGRQFF,TGTGCCACCAGTGTCCGAAGCGGAAGGCAGTTCTTC
TRBV20-1,TRBJ1-2,few,-,CSASRNRDTNYGYTF,TGCAGTGCCTCTCGGAACCGGGACACCAACTATGGCTACACCTTC
TRBV7-8,TRBJ2-1,-,TRBD2,CASSLDWTSGTAEQFF,TGTGCCAGCAGCCTCGATTGGACTAGCGGGACGGCTGAGCAGTTCTTC
TRBV3-1,TRBJ2-7,few,-,CASSQEVGYYEQYF,TGTGCCAGCAGCCAAGAAGTCGGCTACTACGAGCAGTACTTC
TRBV5-1,TRBJ2-1,few,TRBD2,CASSLVLAGVYNEQFF,TGCGCCAGCAGCTTGGTGCTAGCGGGAGTCTACAATGAGCAGTTCTTC
TRBV25-1,TRBJ1-1,-,-,CASTPSNRRMNTEAFF,TGTGCCAGCACTCCGAGCAACCGCAGGATGAACACTGAAGCTTTCTTT
TRBV30,TRBJ1-3,-,-,CAWRIRSSGNTIYF,TGTGCCTGGAGGATCCGCAGCTCTGGAAACACCATATATTTT
TRBV20-1,TRBJ2-1,few,-,CSARSTGLKLYEQFF,TGCAGTGCTAGATCCACGGGACTTAAGTTGTATGAGCAGTTCTTC
TRBV7-2,TRBJ2-1,-,TRBD2,CASSLVGGREQFF,TGTGCCAGCAGCTTAGTCGGCGGGAGAGAGCAGTTCTTC
TRBV20-1,TRBJ1-5,-,-,CSAREAPPSNQPQHF,TGCAGTGCTAGAGAGGCCCCACCAAGCAATCAGCCCCAGCATTTT
TRBV20-1,TRBJ2-5,-,TRBD2,CSARSTSPAGGFQETQYF,TGCAGTGCTAGGTCTACTAGTCCAGCGGGAGGGTTTCAAGAGACCCAGTACTTC
TRBV20-1,TRBJ2-5,few,TRBD2,CSARASGPSNKYF,TGCAGTGCTAGGGCTAGCGGGCCGAGCAATAAGTACTTC
TRBV20-1,TRBJ2-7,-,-,CSASDQGPYEQYF,TGCAGTGCTAGCGACCAAGGCCCTTACGAGCAGTACTTC
TRBV3-1,TRBJ1-2,-,TRBD1,CASSQSGQGPRNGYTF,TGTGCCAGCAGCCAATCAGGACAGGGTCCCCGAAATGGCTACACCTTC
TRBV6-2/TRBV6-3,TRBJ2-3,few,TRBD2,CASSYGTSGLEFSSTDTQYF,TGTGCCAGCAGTTACGGGACTAGCGGACTAGAATTCTCTAGCACAGATACGCAGTATTTT
TRBV20-1,TRBJ2-3,-,-,CSARDRRLGTDTQYF,TGCAGTGCTAGAGATCGTCGACTGGGCACAGATACGCAGTATTTT
TRBV20-1,TRBJ2-5,few,TRBD2,CSAIRLAGGGGAQYF,TGCAGTGCGATCCGACTAGCGGGAGGGGGAGGGGCCCAGTACTTC
TRBV24-1,TRBJ2-3,-,TRBD2,CATSDPGTSGVDTQYF,TGTGCCACCAGTGATCCTGGGACTAGCGGGGTGGATACGCAGTATTTT
TRBV25-1,TRBJ2-3,many,TRBD2,CASSEDSGGKPDTQYF,TGTGCCAGCAGTGAAGATAGCGGGGGAAAACCTGATACGCAGTATTTT
TRBV28,TRBJ2-1,-,TRBD1,CASSRQGPYSYNEQFF,TGTGCCAGCAGTCGACAGGGGCCCTACTCCTACAATGAGCAGTTCTTC